This is a list of T cell receptor beta chains from one sample in a study of early T cells in non-severe SARS-CoV-2 infection. TCRdb fed the 5' RACE reads into MiXCR, producing one record per CDR3 protein. The table has about 92,000 distinct CDR3 sequences, 16% seen once. Material for sequencing was whole blood. The receptors come from an adult who was a healthcare worker with PCR-confirmed SARS-CoV-2 infection or an uninfected control (not recorded which). Both conserved end residues are part of each CDR3. Each record gives: J gene, V gene, clone size, D gene, CDR3 DNA, CDR3 protein. D genes are given only for firm matches. Clone size is not always given. Where it is, it says once, few, many or a class for expanded clones.

J: TRBJ2-7
V: TRBV18
size: -
D: TRBD2
DNA: TGTGCCAGCTCCTTATCCGGGACTAGACATTACGAGCAGTACTTC
CDR3: CASSLSGTRHYEQYF

J: TRBJ1-1
V: TRBV28
size: few
D: -
DNA: TGTGCCAGCCCCCCCTCGCTTAGTGGGGGCACTGAAGCTTTCTTT
CDR3: CASPPSLSGGTEAFF

J: TRBJ1-2
V: TRBV11-2
size: few
D: -
DNA: TGTGCCAGCAGCTACTACGGCGGGGTCGGCTATGGCTACACCTTC
CDR3: CASSYYGGVGYGYTF

J: TRBJ1-1
V: TRBV29-1
size: -
D: -
DNA: TGCAGCGTTGAAGGACAGGTCATGAACACTGAAGCTTTCTTT
CDR3: CSVEGQVMNTEAFF

J: TRBJ1-5
V: TRBV2
size: -
D: TRBD1
DNA: TGTGCCAGCAGCGGGACAGGGAACAATCAGCCCCAGCATTTT
CDR3: CASSGTGNNQPQHF

J: TRBJ1-6
V: TRBV10-3
size: -
D: -
DNA: TGTGCCATCAGTGAGTCCGGCAGCTCCTATAATTCACCCCTCCACTTT
CDR3: CAISESGSSYNSPLHF

J: TRBJ2-4
V: TRBV28
size: few
D: -
DNA: TGTGCCAGCAGAAAGGCACGACTTGGCAAAAACATTCAGTACTTC
CDR3: CASRKARLGKNIQYF

J: TRBJ1-3
V: TRBV12-5
size: -
D: -
DNA: TGTGCTAGTGGATCCAGTCGTTACTCTGGAAACACCATATATTTT
CDR3: CASGSSRYSGNTIYF

J: TRBJ2-2
V: TRBV30
size: -
D: -
DNA: TGTGCCTGGGGGCCAGGGCTCGCCGGGGAGCTGTTTTTT
CDR3: CAWGPGLAGELFF

J: TRBJ2-7
V: TRBV28
size: many
D: TRBD2
DNA: TGTGCCAGCAGTTATAGCGGGACGTACGAGCAGTACTTC
CDR3: CASSYSGTYEQYF